Shown below are 14 T cell receptor beta chains from a single sample sequenced in a study of somatic mutations in cytotoxic T cells in rheumatoid arthritis. The repertoire was sequenced with immunoSEQ multiplex PCR; TCRdb's copy has only in-frame clones and lacks some. The sample carries around 10,000 clones, over 65% recorded once. The sequenced sample was CD8+ T cells sorted from blood. Every receptor here comes from a man in his 60s in good health.

The V call is TRBV29-1, the J call TRBJ2-7; possibly TRBD1 or TRBD2 for D (5 bases each). CDR3 size: 13 residues. Germline lookup yields CDR1 SQVTM and CDR2 ANQGSEA. Trimming removed 3 bases from V and 2 bases from J, with 11 bases in between. The CDR3 spells CSVDGDGTYEQYF. The CDR3 DNA is TGCAGCGTTGATGGGGACGGGACCTACGAGCAGTACTTC.

The rearrangement links TRBV2 to TRBJ2-3; TRBD2 aligns across 8 bases. CDR1 is SNHLY, CDR2 FYNNEI, per germline. V trimming: 3 bases; J trimming: 4 bases; junction bases outside the gene matches: 3. The CDR3 covers 14 residues. In nucleotides, the CDR3 is TGTGCCAGCAGTGAGGGACTAGGGTCAGATACGCAGTATTTT. This gives the protein CASSEGLGSDTQYF.

This chain uses TRBV6-4 with TRBJ2-3; D possibly uses TRBD1 or TRBD2 (5 bases each). Trimming left V 0 bases short and J 4 bases short, with 11 bases between. CDR1 is MRHNA, CDR2 SNTAGT, per germline. The CDR3 is 15 amino acids. The DNA for the CDR3 is TGTGCCAGCAGTGACTCGGACGGGACGGCAGATACGCAGTATTTT. Protein sequence: CASSDSDGTADTQYF.

The V gene is TRBV4-3, the J gene TRBJ1-6, with D perhaps matching TRBD1 (6 bases). Trimming left V 0 bases short and J 5 bases short, with 11 bases between. Germline CDR1 LGHNA, CDR2 YSLEER. The CDR3 has 16 amino acids. The CDR3 nucleotides read TGCGCCAGCAGCCAAGATTTCAGGGGCGATAATTCACCCCTCCACTTT. Translating it yields CASSQDFRGDNSPLHF.

This chain links TRBV19 with TRBJ2-7, with D hard to call. The CDR3 consists of 14 residues. V was clipped by 1 base and J by 3 bases, with 10 bases between them. CDR1 is LNHDA and CDR2 is SQIVND in the germline V gene (reference sequence). DNA for the CDR3: TGTGCCAGTAGTATAGGCCTGGTATTCTACGAGCAGTACTTC. Its translation is CASSIGLVFYEQYF.

This clone occurred a few times. The J gene is TRBJ2-1, the V gene TRBV7-9; perhaps TRBD1 as D (6 bases). Germline CDR1 reads SEHNR; CDR2 reads FQNEAQ (reference sequence). The CDR3 covers 15 residues. With 1 base removed from V and 1 base from J, the gap between germline ends came to 8 bases. The CDR3 coding sequence is TGTGCCAGCAGCTTAGGTAGGGGGTCCTACAATGAGCAGTTCTTC. Its protein product is CASSLGRGSYNEQFF.

The chain links TRBV4-2 to TRBJ2-1, with D perhaps TRBD1 or TRBD2 (5 bases each). V was cut by 0 bases and J by 4 bases, with 13 bases left in between. Germline V CDR1 and CDR2: LGHNA, YNFKEQ. This CDR3 region has 16 residues. The CDR3 protein is CASSQDGGSLYNEQFF. CDR3 DNA: TGTGCCAGCAGCCAAGATGGGGGTTCCCTTTACAATGAGCAGTTCTTC.

The CDR3 sequence: CSVEGATGQETQYF. The CDR3, as DNA: TGCAGCGTTGAAGGTGCAACCGGCCAAGAGACCCAGTACTTC. The chain employs TRBV29-1 and TRBJ2-5; D not resolved. CDR3 length equals 14 residues. V was trimmed by 1 base and J by 1 base, leaving 10 bases between them. Germline V gene lookup returns CDR1 SQVTM and CDR2 ANQGSEA.

The chain has TRBV28 and TRBJ1-1; TRBD1 aligns across 8 bases. CDR3 length: 14 residues. Germline V gene lookup returns CDR1 MDHEN and CDR2 SYDVKM. The junction had 1 base not matched to a gene; V was cut back by 3 bases and J by 1 base. The CDR3 nucleotides read TGTGCCAGCAGTTTCGACAGGGGGAACACTGAAGCTTTCTTT. It is translated as CASSFDRGNTEAFF.

The chain combines TRBV11-2 with TRBJ2-7, with D perhaps TRBD1 or TRBD2 (5 bases each). The germline V gene has CDR1 SGHAT and CDR2 FQNNGV. The CDR3 contains 15 residues. The V end was cut by 0 bases, the J end by 1 base, with 10 bases between. In DNA form, the CDR3 reads TGTGCCAGCAGCTTAGAACATGGGGGTTCCTACGAGCAGTACTTC. It specifies CASSLEHGGSYEQYF.

This clone has only a few counts. This sample includes further DNA sequences coding for the same CDR3. The V and J genes are TRBV4-1 and TRBJ1-5; a weak D match, TRBD1 (5 bases). The CDR3 loop spans 16 amino acids. Trimming stripped 0 bases from V and 9 bases from J, with 18 bases between. Germline CDR1 is MGHRA and CDR2 is YSYEKL. This chain's CDR3 is CASSQDLGTPQVPQHF. The CDR3 nucleotides read TGCGCCAGCAGCCAAGATCTCGGGACCCCCCAAGTGCCCCAGCATTTT.

The chain combines TRBV5-8 with TRBJ2-7; a weak D match, TRBD1 (6 bases). The CDR3 covers 13 residues. Germline CDR1 SGHTS, CDR2 YDEGEE. Between the trimmed V and J ends, which lost 1 base and 5 bases, there was a span of 10 bases. The CDR3 spells CASSLLAGDEQYF. The CDR3 region has the DNA TGTGCCAGCAGCTTGCTCGCAGGGGACGAGCAGTACTTC.

This clone appeared a single time. The CDR3 nucleotides are TGTGCCAGCAGCCCCCCCCGTAGATTTGAGCAGTTCTTC. Encoded protein: CASSPPRRFEQFF. The chain recombines TRBV7-9 with TRBJ2-1; D uncertain. Germline V CDR1 and CDR2: SEHNR, FQNEAQ (reference sequence). Deletions cut 5 bases from V and 9 bases from J, with 14 bases between. There are 13 residues in the CDR3.

The rearrangement links TRBV7-9 to TRBJ2-7, with 12 positions matching TRBD2. This CDR3 spans 13 amino acids. CDR1 SEHNR and CDR2 FQNEAQ come from the germline V gene (reference sequence). V shed 5 bases, J shed 6 bases, and the junction held 2 bases outside the gene matches. The CDR3 is CASSPGLAGEQYF. The CDR3 DNA sequence: TGTGCCAGCAGCCCGGGACTAGCGGGCGAGCAGTACTTC.